This T cell receptor (beta chain) was found in a study of cytomegalovirus exposure and HLA in healthy donors. CDR3 length equals 15 residues. Germline trimming cut 0 bases from V and 6 bases from J; bases unmatched to any gene: 1. Germline-derived CDR1 and CDR2 are LGHNA and YSLEER. The study, taken as a whole, reports: Researchers had no immune exposure information except CMV serostatus available. Judged likely to be a sequencing artifact was a cluster of highly shared sequence variants.

Donors showed nominal health when sampled, although they likely had unrecorded immune exposures. It was with 60 Vbeta and 13 Jbeta primers that the PCR ran. Data came from immunoSEQ multiplex PCR; TCRdb stores just in-frame clones and leaves some out. The sample shows roughly 200,000 clones, approximately 82% of them seen only once. This clone was detected only once. The antigen is undetermined. This TCR derives from a woman between 40 and 50 years old in good health and CMV-seronegative. The sequenced material came from PBMCs. The chain recombines TRBV4-3 with TRBJ1-4; 10 bases match TRBD1. The CDR3 DNA is TGCGCCAGCAGCCAAGAGGGACAGGGGCATGAAAAACTGTTTTTT. Protein product: CASSQEGQGHEKLFF.